This T cell receptor beta chain stems from a study of blood T cell repertoires in COVID-19. Per the original data handling: Amplified reference gene primers provided the basis for estimating nucleated cell counts. Method: immunoSEQ multiplex PCR; TCRdb's copy keeps in-frame clones and lacks some. D and trimming were read from the DNA, whereas the V and J calls and clone size are those reported in that table. The sample comprises roughly 450,000 clones, roughly 87% of which are singletons, and 0.6% rests with the top ten. This CDR3 region has 18 residues. Looked up from germline, CDR1 is LNHDA and CDR2 is SQIVND (reference sequence). Trimming shortened V by 5 bases and J by 4 bases, and 24 bases separated the two germline ends.

J is TRBJ1-5 and V is TRBV19; D unresolved. The sequence derives from a man aged 18 to 29 who had recovered from COVID-19. Sequencing was performed on PBMCs or T cells enriched from blood (not recorded which). CDR3 region: CASSFRANGKGHNQPQHF. DNA for the CDR3: TGTGCCAGTAGTTTCCGGGCGAACGGGAAGGGCCATAATCAGCCCCAGCATTTT.